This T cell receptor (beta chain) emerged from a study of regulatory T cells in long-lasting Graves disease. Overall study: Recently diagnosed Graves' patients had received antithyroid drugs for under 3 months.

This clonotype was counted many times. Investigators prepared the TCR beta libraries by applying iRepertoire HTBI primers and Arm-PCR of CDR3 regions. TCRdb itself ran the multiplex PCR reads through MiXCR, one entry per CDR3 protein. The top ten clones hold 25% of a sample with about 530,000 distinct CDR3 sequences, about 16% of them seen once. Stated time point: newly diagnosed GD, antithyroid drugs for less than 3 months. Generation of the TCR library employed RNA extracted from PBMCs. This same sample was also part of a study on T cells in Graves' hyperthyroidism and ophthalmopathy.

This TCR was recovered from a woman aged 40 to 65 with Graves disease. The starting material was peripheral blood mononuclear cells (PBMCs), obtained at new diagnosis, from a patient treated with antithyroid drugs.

CDR3: CASSGTAGQETQYF. The DNA of the CDR3 is TGTGCCAGCAGCGGGACAGCGGGCCAAGAGACCCAGTACTTC. The genes are TRBV7-9 and TRBJ2-5; D may be TRBD1 (7 bases). The CDR3 is 14 amino acids. Germline lookup yields CDR1 SEHNR and CDR2 FQNEAQ (reference sequence). V lost 5 bases, J lost 1 base, and 11 bases lay in between.